This entry lists 21 T cell receptor beta chains sequenced from one sample in a study of CD8 T cells in Susac syndrome (dated by TCRdb to the late 2010s). Libraries were prepared through the immunoSEQ multiplex PCR assay. RNA was extracted with the RNeasy kit and roughly 0.45 to 1 ug was reverse transcribed using random hexamers. TCRdb reprocessed the public reads (quality trimming at Q25 with fastp, clone calling with MiXCR) and kept in-frame beta chains. Each entry is one CDR3 protein sequence, shown with its most common DNA and genes. For this sample the table gives 200,000 or so distinct CDR3 sequences, of which 95% were detected only once. 0.093% of the sample is taken by the ten largest. Sample: CD4+ T cells from PBMCs. The receptors derive from a human donor with multiple sclerosis.

This chain connects TRBV7-9 to TRBJ2-5; D call uncertain. V was trimmed by 7 bases and J by 1 base, leaving 10 bases between them. The CDR3 contains 13 residues. Germline V gives CDR1 SEHNR, CDR2 FQNEAQ (reference sequence). The CDR3 is CASIKDFQETQYF. CDR3 sequence (DNA): TGTGCCAGCATCAAAGACTTCCAAGAGACCCAGTACTTC.

The chain employs TRBV30 and TRBJ2-3; 7 bases are shared with TRBD1. J lost 2 bases, V lost 5 bases, and 7 bases had no gene match. The CDR3 consists of 14 residues. Per germline, CDR1 GTSNPN and CDR2 SVGIG (reference sequence). The DNA of the CDR3 is TGTGCCTGGCTAAGACAGGGATACACAGATACGCAGTATTTT. Residues: CAWLRQGYTDTQYF.

The V and J genes are TRBV30 and TRBJ2-1; 9 bases align to TRBD1. Unmatched junction bases numbered 2, after V lost 5 bases and J lost 0 bases. Germline CDR1 is GTSNPN and CDR2 is SVGIG (reference sequence). This CDR3 spans 14 amino acids. For the CDR3, the DNA is TGTGCCTGGCTGACAGGGGGCTCCTACAATGAGCAGTTCTTC. Residues: CAWLTGGSYNEQFF.

The chain couples TRBV6-5 to TRBJ1-4; no clear D. The CDR3 covers 14 residues. Looked up from germline, CDR1 is MNHEY and CDR2 is SVGAGI. Trimming cost V 2 bases and J 8 bases, with 12 bases left between them. CDR3 residues: CASSYRPLGEKLFF. CDR3 in DNA: TGTGCCAGCAGTTACAGGCCCCTAGGGGAAAAACTGTTTTTT.

The chain joins TRBV12-5 to TRBJ2-2, with TRBD2 identical over 9 bases. Germline V gene sequence: CDR1 LGHNT, CDR2 FRNRAP. V shed 5 bases and J 9 bases; nucleotides not matched to a gene: 10. This CDR3 comprises 15 residues. This chain's CDR3 is CASGIFSGGGRELFF. As DNA, the CDR3 is TGTGCTAGTGGTATCTTTAGCGGGGGCGGTCGGGAGCTGTTTTTT.

The chain couples TRBV7-2 to TRBJ2-5; TRBD2 might be the D (6 bases). Germline assignment: CDR1 SGHTA and CDR2 FQGNSA. The CDR3 consists of 11 residues. V was clipped by 8 bases and J by 5 bases, with 9 bases between them. The DNA for the CDR3 is TGTGCCAGCCGCGGGACGGAGACCCAGTACTTC. The encoded protein is CASRGTETQYF.

This chain links TRBV4-3 with TRBJ2-5; D is perhaps TRBD1 (5 bases). The CDR3 length is 15 residues. V gave up 2 bases and J gave up 7 bases, with 17 bases separating them. Germline V gene data show CDR1 as LGHNA and CDR2 as YSLEER. The CDR3: CASSQSDTLQGTQYF. The CDR3 DNA sequence: TGCGCCAGCAGCCAATCGGACACGCTCCAGGGGACCCAGTACTTC.

The V gene is TRBV7-3, the J gene TRBJ2-7, with D perhaps assigned TRBD1 or TRBD2 (6 bases each). From germline, CDR1 is SGHTA and CDR2 FQGTGA. This CDR3 has 16 amino acids. V was pared by 1 base and J by 2 bases, with 15 bases between. CDR3 nucleotide sequence: TGTGCCAGCAGCTTAAATCGTGCAGGGGAGGCCTACGAGCAGTACTTC. Its translation: CASSLNRAGEAYEQYF.

This clonotype was detected once. The chain is built from TRBV20-1 and TRBJ2-3, with TRBD2 as a possible D gene (7 bases). Trimming pared 1 base from V and 2 bases from J, leaving 19 bases between. The CDR3 is made up of 17 amino acids. From germline, CDR1 is DFQATT and CDR2 SNEGSKA (reference sequence). The CDR3: CSARAGGGQAYTDTQYF. The CDR3 DNA reads TGCAGTGCTAGAGCGGGCGGGGGCCAGGCTTACACAGATACGCAGTATTTT.

The chain uses TRBV28 and TRBJ2-5; TRBD2 might be the D (6 bases). Trimming removed 5 bases from V and 5 bases from J, with 18 bases in between. Looked up from germline, CDR1 is MDHEN and CDR2 is SYDVKM. CDR3 length equals 15 residues. The CDR3 sequence: CASSPSGGKRETQYF. The CDR3 region has the DNA TGTGCCAGCAGTCCCAGTGGGGGGAAGCGGGAGACCCAGTACTTC. Drawing the rest from reference TRBV28 and TRBJ2-5, the complete variable domain is DVKVTQSSRYLVKRTGEKVFLECVQDMDHENMFWYRQDPGLGLRLIYFSYDVKMKEKGDIPEGYSVSREKKERFSLILESASTNQTSMYLCASSPSGGKRETQYFGPGTRLLVL.

The chain carries TRBV20-1 and TRBJ1-6; D remains ambiguous. The CDR3 covers 12 residues. The germline V gene encodes CDR1 DFQATT and CDR2 SNEGSKA (reference sequence). V was trimmed by 6 bases and J by 8 bases, leaving 11 bases between them. The CDR3 DNA reads as TGCAGTGCCGGACCCGGGCATTCACCCCTCCACTTT. Its translation is CSAGPGHSPLHF.

The chain joins TRBV19 to TRBJ2-7; D uncertain. The CDR3 extends over 16 amino acids. The V end was cut by 5 bases, the J end by 0 bases, with 17 bases between. The germline gives CDR1 LNHDA, CDR2 SQIVND (reference sequence). The CDR3 region has the DNA TGTGCCAGTAGTCCCCTGACTGGGAAAAGCTCCTACGAGCAGTACTTC. It encodes CASSPLTGKSSYEQYF.

V usage is TRBV20-1 and J usage is TRBJ2-7; TRBD2 matches at 8 bases. CDR3 length: 15 amino acids. V shed 3 bases and J 5 bases; nucleotides not matched to a gene: 12. CDR1 is DFQATT, CDR2 SNEGSKA, per germline (reference sequence). The CDR3 sequence is CSASGLAGILHEQYF. The CDR3, as DNA: TGCAGTGCTAGTGGGCTAGCGGGTATCCTCCACGAGCAGTACTTC.

The chain recombines TRBV5-1 with TRBJ1-2, with 9 bases aligning to TRBD1. Germline assignment: CDR1 SGHRS and CDR2 YFSETQ. CDR3 size: 14 residues. The V gene end was trimmed by 0 bases and the J gene end by 8 bases; junction bases not matched to a gene: 5. The CDR3 coding sequence is TGCGCCAGCAGCTTGGGCACAGGGGGCGACGGCTACACCTTC. It is translated as CASSLGTGGDGYTF.

The gene calls are TRBV19 and TRBJ1-5; D not resolved. Germline V gene data show CDR1 as LNHDA and CDR2 as SQIVND (reference sequence). The CDR3 loop spans 10 amino acids. The V end was cut by 7 bases, the J end by 7 bases, with 5 bases between. CDR3 protein: CASNRQPQHF. The DNA of the CDR3 is TGTGCCAGTAATCGGCAGCCCCAGCATTTT.

The rearrangement joins TRBV4-2 to TRBJ1-4; 10 bases fit TRBD1. Per the germline V gene, CDR1 is LGHNA and CDR2 is YNFKEQ. Trimming cost V 0 bases and J 7 bases; bases outside gene matches: 8. CDR3 size: 17 residues. In DNA, the CDR3 is TGTGCCAGCAGCCAAGATTACCCCGGGACAGGGGCTGAAAAACTGTTTTTT. The encoded protein is CASSQDYPGTGAEKLFF.

This sequence joins TRBV27 and TRBJ2-7, with TRBD1 matching 8 bases. CDR3 length: 15 residues. Trimming removed 8 bases from V and 2 bases from J; junction bases left unmatched: 11. The germline gives CDR1 MNHEY, CDR2 SMNVEV (reference sequence). CDR3 residues: CASVMSGDRTYEQYF. The CDR3 DNA follows: TGTGCCAGCGTCATGTCCGGGGACAGGACCTACGAGCAGTACTTC.

The V and J genes are TRBV7-9 and TRBJ1-5; the match to TRBD1 covers 9 bases. Germline V gene data show CDR1 as SEHNR and CDR2 as FQNEAQ (reference sequence). The V gene end was trimmed by 0 bases and the J gene end by 7 bases; junction bases not matched to a gene: 4. This CDR3 is built from 15 residues. The CDR3 spells CASSLAGTGWQPQHF. As DNA, the CDR3 is TGTGCCAGCAGCTTAGCAGGGACAGGGTGGCAGCCCCAGCATTTT.

The chain carries TRBV7-9 and TRBJ1-1; TRBD1 matches 7 bases. V lost 5 bases to trimming and J lost 3 bases; unmatched junction nucleotides: 9. Per germline, CDR1 SEHNR and CDR2 FQNEAQ (reference sequence). This CDR3 contains 15 residues. Written as DNA, the CDR3 is TGTGCCAGCAGCGCCCACAGGGGTAGGGACACTGAAGCTTTCTTT. As protein: CASSAHRGRDTEAFF.

J is TRBJ1-1 and V is TRBV6-2 or TRBV6-3; D uncertain. Germline assignment: CDR1 MNHEY and CDR2 SVGEGT. V was pared by 2 bases and J by 0 bases, with 10 bases between. This CDR3 region has 15 residues. The CDR3 loop is CASSYGRIMNTEAFF. CDR3 DNA: TGTGCCAGCAGTTACGGACGAATCATGAACACTGAAGCTTTCTTT.

This rearrangement joins TRBV5-6 to TRBJ1-2; D is perhaps TRBD1 (5 bases). The V end was cut by 0 bases, the J end by 3 bases, with 12 bases between. From germline, CDR1 is SGHDT and CDR2 YYEEEE. The CDR3 has 15 amino acids. The CDR3 sequence is CASSLVTGRDYGYTF. DNA of the CDR3: TGTGCCAGCAGCTTGGTGACGGGGCGCGACTATGGCTACACCTTC.